A single sample gave rise to the 4 T cell receptor beta chains below, sequenced in a study of blood T cells in healthy people across ages. Alongside a J-beta primer mix, a sample-barcoded 5' primer served in a second PCR lasting 7 to 11 cycles. Using its own MiXCR run on the 5' RACE reads, TCRdb lists one record per CDR3 protein. The sample includes roughly 1.5 million distinct CDR3 sequences, 35% to 45% seen only once; the top ten take about 4%. Material: blood. The receptors were gathered from a woman under 30 in good health.

This clonotype appeared a few times. The chain uses TRBV29-1 and TRBJ2-3, with 7 bases lining up with TRBD2. In germline, CDR1 is SQVTM, CDR2 ANQGSEA. V lost 6 bases and J lost 3; bases outside the gene matches: 12. The length of the CDR3 is 15 residues. This CDR3 reads CSVGSPGGGTDTQYF. For the CDR3, the DNA is TGCAGCGTCGGCTCGCCGGGAGGTGGAACAGATACGCAGTATTTT.

The chain carries TRBV4-3 and TRBJ2-7; tentative D call: TRBD1 (5 bases). With 0 bases removed from V and 3 bases from J, the gap between germline ends came to 12 bases. The CDR3 consists of 15 residues. Germline loops: CDR1 LGHNA, CDR2 YSLEER. The CDR3 loop is CASSQDPRQSYEQYF. The CDR3 DNA reads TGCGCCAGCAGCCAAGATCCCAGACAGAGCTACGAGCAGTACTTC.

V is TRBV20-1 and J is TRBJ2-3, with D perhaps assigned TRBD1 or TRBD2 (5 bases each). V was cut by 0 bases and J by 2 bases, with 15 bases left in between. In germline, CDR1 is DFQATT, CDR2 SNEGSKA (reference sequence). The CDR3 is 16 amino acids. The CDR3, as DNA: TGCAGTGCTAGAGATGATGCGGGCAGGGTCACAGATACGCAGTATTTT. It encodes CSARDDAGRVTDTQYF.

The chain uses TRBV9 and TRBJ1-1; D is possibly TRBD1 (5 bases). Looked up from germline, CDR1 is SGDLS and CDR2 is YYNGEE. Trimming stripped 4 bases from V and 0 bases from J, with 19 bases between. The CDR3 is 17 amino acids. The CDR3 sequence: CASSPFLKGRMNTEAFF. The CDR3 DNA reads as TGTGCCAGCAGCCCCTTTCTTAAGGGGCGCATGAACACTGAAGCTTTCTTT.